Listed below are T cell receptor beta chains from one sample, sequenced in a study of T cells in Graves' hyperthyroidism and ophthalmopathy. MiXCR, run by TCRdb on the multiplex PCR reads, gives a single entry per CDR3 protein. The table lists 250,000 to 300,000 distinct CDR3 sequences, nearly 15% of them singletons, with 30% in the top ten. Sequences were obtained from blood. These receptors came from a woman aged 50 to 60 with Graves' hyperthyroidism that later progressed to Graves' ophthalmopathy. The CDR3 runs from the conserved cysteine through the conserved F or W. The D gene is left open where the match is weak. Only some rows state a clone size, as once, few, many or a class for expanded clones.

len	abundance	v_gene	j_gene	d_gene	CDR3aa	CDR3nt
14	many	TRBV2	TRBJ2-7	-	CASLPGHYSYEQYF	TGTGCCAGCTTACCGGGACACTACTCCTACGAGCAGTACTTC
13	many	TRBV20-1	TRBJ2-5	TRBD2	CVLAGGLGETQYF	TGCGTACTAGCGGGAGGTCTGGGGGAGACCCAGTACTTC
16	many	TRBV4-1	TRBJ2-3	-	CASSHPGTGGTDTQYF	TGCGCCAGCAGCCACCCCGGGACCGGAGGCACAGATACGCAGTATTTT
14	-	TRBV5-1	TRBJ1-2	TRBD1	CASSGGQGKDGYTF	TGCGCCAGCAGCGGAGGACAGGGGAAGGATGGCTACACCTTC
15	many	TRBV18	TRBJ1-4	-	CASSLGVLDNEKLFF	TGTGCCAGCTCCCTCGGGGTTTTGGATAATGAAAAACTGTTTTTT
15	many	TRBV15	TRBJ1-6	-	CATRAQRGGNSPLHF	TGTGCCACCAGAGCCCAAAGGGGAGGTAATTCACCCCTCCACTTT
11	many	TRBV19	TRBJ1-1	-	CASRRNTEAFF	TGTGCCAGCCGACGGAACACTGAAGCTTTCTTT
13	few	TRBV28	TRBJ1-1	-	CASSFNIHTEAFF	TGTGCCAGCAGTTTCAATATACACACTGAAGCTTTCTTT
17	many	TRBV12-3/TRBV12-4	TRBJ2-5	TRBD2	CASSLADRLAGEETQYF	TGTGCCAGCAGTTTAGCTGACAGACTAGCGGGAGAAGAGACCCAGTACTTC
12	few	TRBV2	TRBJ1-1	-	CASKRRGTEASF	TGTGCCAGCAAAAGGAGGGGAACTGAAGCTTCCTTT
14	many	TRBV11-2	TRBJ2-7	-	CASTPSGGLGEQYF	TGTGCCAGCACCCCCTCCGGGGGCTTGGGGGAGCAGTACTTC
17	many	TRBV5-1	TRBJ2-1	TRBD2	CASSLEVGAGVLSEQFF	TGCGCCAGCAGCTTAGAGGTAGGAGCGGGAGTCCTCAGTGAGCAGTTCTTC
13	many	TRBV7-9	TRBJ1-1	-	CASSLKVNTEAFF	TGTGCCAGCAGCTTAAAAGTGAACACTGAAGCTTTCTTT
15	many	TRBV5-5	TRBJ2-7	TRBD2	CASSQMGLAGNEQYF	TGTGCCAGCAGCCAAATGGGGCTAGCGGGAAACGAGCAGTACTTC
15	few	TRBV6-1	TRBJ1-2	-	CASSGPNRASYGYTF	TGTGCCAGCAGTGGACCCAACAGGGCGTCTTACGGCTACACCTTC
16	many	TRBV18	TRBJ1-5	-	CASSSAGPYSNQPQHF	TGTGCCAGCTCAAGCGCGGGGCCTTATAGCAATCAGCCCCAGCATTTT
14	many	TRBV28	TRBJ2-7	-	CASTLPRDQYEQYF	TGTGCCAGCACCCTGCCGAGGGACCAATACGAGCAGTACTTC
18	many	TRBV6-5	TRBJ2-2	TRBD2	CASSYRQLAGGPAGELFF	TGTGCCAGCAGTTACCGTCAACTAGCGGGAGGGCCGGCCGGGGAGCTGTTTTTT
15	many	TRBV20-1	TRBJ2-1	-	CSARALRSFYNEQFF	TGCAGTGCTAGAGCGTTGCGGAGCTTCTACAATGAGCAGTTCTTC
13	many	TRBV2	TRBJ1-2	-	CASGGGAGYGYTF	TGTGCCAGCGGGGGGGGCGCGGGGTATGGCTACACCTTC
14	many	TRBV28	TRBJ1-5	-	CASIGSRDGRPQHF	TGTGCCAGCATAGGGTCGAGGGATGGGCGACCCCAGCATTTT
16	many	TRBV20-1	TRBJ1-6	TRBD1	CSARGGQGGRYSPLHF	TGCAGTGCCAGGGGAGGACAGGGGGGTCGTTATTCACCCCTCCACTTT
13	many	TRBV5-1	TRBJ2-7	-	CASSLDGNYEQYF	TGCGCCAGCAGCTTGGATGGGAATTACGAGCAGTACTTC
14	-	TRBV19	TRBJ2-1	TRBD1	CASSKDRGYDEQFF	TGTGCCAGTAGTAAGGACAGGGGGTACGATGAGCAGTTCTTC
13	few	TRBV9	TRBJ1-6	-	CASTSGAALSLHF	TGTGCCAGCACCTCCGGCGCCGCCTTATCCCTCCACTTT
11	many	TRBV12-3/TRBV12-4	TRBJ1-1	-	CASSLGPRAFF	TGTGCCAGCAGTTTAGGTCCCCGGGCTTTCTTT
14	many	TRBV3-1	TRBJ1-1	TRBD1	CASLGHRGSTEAFF	TGTGCCAGCTTGGGCCACAGGGGTTCCACTGAAGCTTTCTTT
16	few	TRBV6-2/TRBV6-3	TRBJ1-1	-	CATVPWGGGGVLGAFF	TGTGCCACCGTACCCTGGGGGGGGGGGGGCGTCCTTGGAGCTTTCTTT
15	-	TRBV5-1	TRBJ1-1	TRBD1	CASSLTGGNVLEAFF	TGCGCCAGCAGCTTGACAGGGGGTAACGTTCTTGAAGCTTTCTTT
13	many	TRBV18	TRBJ2-7	-	CASSPTWKGEQYF	TGTGCCAGCTCACCTACGTGGAAGGGCGAGCAGTACTTC
14	-	TRBV5-1	TRBJ1-2	TRBD1	CASSPGQGQDGYTF	TGCGCCAGCAGCCCTGGACAGGGTCAGGATGGCTACACCTTC
14	many	TRBV2	TRBJ1-2	-	CASSEARISLGYTF	TGTGCCAGCAGTGAAGCAAGGATCTCCCTCGGCTACACCTTC
13	many	TRBV3-1	TRBJ2-3	-	CASSRQSADTQYF	TGTGCCAGCAGCCGGCAGAGCGCAGATACGCAGTATTTT
16	-	TRBV11-2	TRBJ1-1	TRBD1	CASSATGTGAATEAFF	TGTGCCAGCAGCGCGACCGGGACAGGGGCGGCCACTGAAGCTTTCTTT
15	many	TRBV6-6	TRBJ1-1	-	CASSYGGGPNTEAFF	TGTGCCAGCAGTTACGGTGGGGGGCCGAACACTGAAGCTTTCTTT
15	many	TRBV24-1	TRBJ2-2	TRBD2	CATGLAGELTGELFF	TGTGCCACGGGACTAGCGGGAGAGTTGACCGGGGAGCTGTTTTTT
12	many	TRBV20-1	TRBJ2-1	-	CSAPILRNEQFF	TGCAGTGCCCCGATTCTTCGAAATGAGCAGTTCTTC
13	many	TRBV2	TRBJ2-7	-	CASSGTDPYEQYF	TGTGCCAGCAGTGGGACGGACCCCTACGAGCAGTACTTC
13	many	TRBV5-6	TRBJ1-1	-	CASSPLTRTEAFF	TGTGCCAGCAGCCCGTTGACCCGGACTGAAGCTTTCTTT
18	many	TRBV12-3/TRBV12-4	TRBJ2-1	TRBD1	CASSFWGLRTGIYNEQFF	TGTGCCAGCAGTTTTTGGGGTTTAAGGACAGGGATTTACAATGAGCAGTTCTTC
13	many	TRBV20-1	TRBJ2-1	-	CSARPLDYNEQFF	TGCAGTGCTAGACCCCTCGACTACAATGAGCAGTTCTTC
14	few	TRBV20-1	TRBJ1-2	TRBD1	CSASPGQGTSGYTF	TGCAGTGCTAGTCCCGGACAGGGGACGTCTGGCTACACCTTC
13	many	TRBV2	TRBJ1-2	-	CASSPQGFDGYTF	TGTGCCAGCAGTCCACAGGGTTTTGATGGCTACACCTTC
13	-	TRBV3-1	TRBJ1-3	-	CASSHRGENTIYF	TGTGCCAGCAGCCACAGGGGAGAGAACACCATATATTTT
13	many	TRBV6-1	TRBJ2-7	-	CATSPDSGYEQYF	TGTGCCACCAGCCCCGATAGCGGCTACGAGCAGTACTTC
15	many	TRBV2	TRBJ2-5	-	CASSFGSGLQETQYF	TGTGCCAGCAGTTTTGGATCGGGACTCCAAGAGACCCAGTACTTC
14	-	TRBV20-1	TRBJ2-7	TRBD2	CSASPSGSGYEQYF	TGCAGTGCTAGTCCTAGCGGGAGTGGCTACGAGCAGTACTTC
13	many	TRBV12-5	TRBJ1-2	-	CASGSAGGSGYTF	TGTGCTAGTGGTTCGGCGGGCGGTTCTGGCTACACCTTC
17	-	TRBV19	TRBJ2-2	-	CASSLTFGLGNTGELFF	TGTGCCAGTAGTCTGACCTTTGGCCTCGGGAACACCGGGGAGCTGTTTTTT